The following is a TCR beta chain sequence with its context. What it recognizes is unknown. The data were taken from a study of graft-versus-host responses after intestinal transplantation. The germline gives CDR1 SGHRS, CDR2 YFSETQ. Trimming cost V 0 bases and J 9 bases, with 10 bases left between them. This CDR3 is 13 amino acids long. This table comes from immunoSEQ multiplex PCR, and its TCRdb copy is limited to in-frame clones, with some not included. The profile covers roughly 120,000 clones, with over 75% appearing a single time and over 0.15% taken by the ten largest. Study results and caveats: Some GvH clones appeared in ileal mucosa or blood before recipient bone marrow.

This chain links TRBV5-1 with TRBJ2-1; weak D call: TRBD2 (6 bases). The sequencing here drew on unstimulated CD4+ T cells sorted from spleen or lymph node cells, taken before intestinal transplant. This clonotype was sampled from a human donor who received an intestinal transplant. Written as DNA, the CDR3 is TGCGCCAGCAGCTTGGCACTAGCTGGTGAGCAGTTCTTC. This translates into CASSLALAGEQFF. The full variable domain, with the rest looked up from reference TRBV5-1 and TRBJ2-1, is KAGVTQTPRYLIKTRGQQVTLSCSPISGHRSVSWYQQTPGQGLQFLFEYFSETQRNKGNFPGRFSGRQFSNSRSEMNVSTLELGDSALYLCASSLALAGEQFFGPGTRLTVL.